This T cell receptor beta chain derives from a study of cytomegalovirus exposure and HLA in healthy donors. Study conclusions and caveats: Being productive about 87% or about 30% of the time was typical of most TCR beta V segments in an earlier analysis.

A word on this clone: Antigen specificity is unknown.

V dropped 5 bases and J dropped 6; count of bases not matched to a gene: 3. This CDR3 is built from 14 residues. Looked up from germline, CDR1 is ENHRY and CDR2 is SYGVKD. The PCR was carried out with 60 Vbeta primers and 13 Jbeta primers. Profiled with immunoSEQ multiplex PCR; TCRdb holds only in-frame clones, not every one. The sample has under 150,000 clones, approximately 86% seen once. The chain joins TRBV10-3 to TRBJ2-1, with 11 bases identical to TRBD2. Sequencing used PBMCs. The sequence derives from a boy younger than 18 in good health and CMV-seronegative. The CDR3 protein is CAISSGLAGNEQFF. DNA of the CDR3: TGTGCCATCAGTAGTGGACTAGCGGGCAATGAGCAGTTCTTC.